Listed here are 5 T cell receptor beta chains from one sample, sequenced in a study of T cell responses to AZD1222 COVID-19 vaccine. Assay used: immunoSEQ multiplex PCR; TCRdb lists only in-frame clones, some missing. The profile shows 100,000 to 150,000 clones, approximately 90% of them singletons. Sequenced here: peripheral blood, sampled on day 0 of AZD1222 vaccination. The receptors shown here come from an adult in good health.

The gene calls are TRBV4-1 and TRBJ1-2; TRBD1 is a possible D gene (5 bases). Germline CDR1 and CDR2: MGHRA and YSYEKL. V gave up 1 base and J gave up 0 bases, with 9 bases separating them. The CDR3 covers 15 residues. This CDR3 reads CASSQVQGTNYGYTF. The CDR3 nucleotides are TGCGCCAGCAGCCAAGTTCAGGGAACTAACTATGGCTACACCTTC.

The chain recombines TRBV6-5 with TRBJ2-7, with D perhaps being TRBD1 or TRBD2 (5 bases each). V lost 6 bases and J lost 2, with 17 bases in between. CDR1 MNHEY and CDR2 SVGAGI come from the germline V gene. The CDR3 has 15 residues. This CDR3 reads CASRLDRSGTYEQYF. The CDR3 DNA reads TGTGCCAGCAGACTAGACAGATCAGGGACCTACGAGCAGTACTTC.

This clone is a singleton in its sample. The rearrangement links TRBV28 to TRBJ1-6; 11 bases are shared with TRBD1. The CDR3 length is 18 residues. The germline CDR1 and CDR2 sequences are MDHEN and SYDVKM. Trimming took 5 bases from V and 1 from J; bases not matched to a gene: 7. The DNA of the CDR3 is TGTGCCAGCAGTACCCAGGGACAGGGGGAATCCTATAATTCACCCCTCCACTTT. Protein sequence: CASSTQGQGESYNSPLHF.

This clone turned up a few times. This chain joins TRBV2 and TRBJ1-2; 7 nucleotides align to TRBD1. Germline V gene data show CDR1 as SNHLY and CDR2 as FYNNEI. This CDR3 region has 13 residues. V trimming: 8 bases; J trimming: 5 bases; junction bases outside the gene matches: 8. The DNA of the CDR3 is TGTGCCAGCTTGCGGGACAGAGGGTATGGCTACACCTTC. Translated, it gives CASLRDRGYGYTF.

This clone occurred once. The chain is built from TRBV28 and TRBJ2-1, with 10 bases identical to TRBD2. The CDR3 length is 15 residues. The germline V gene encodes CDR1 MDHEN and CDR2 SYDVKM. V was pared by 6 bases and J by 9 bases, with 11 bases of the junction left unmatched. CDR3: CASRPPTSGSGEQFF. The CDR3 DNA is TGTGCCAGCAGACCTCCGACTAGCGGGTCAGGTGAGCAGTTCTTC.